This entry lists 27 T cell receptor beta chains sequenced from one sample in a study of molecular identifiers for immune sequencing clone quantification. TCRdb called the PCR reads again in MiXCR, with one record for every CDR3 protein. The table includes 460,000 or so distinct CDR3 sequences, 20% to 25% detected once. The sample consisted of naive CD8+ T cells from blood, with Jurkat cell RNA spiked in. Subset given: FACS-sorted CD8+CD4-CCR7+CD45RA+ naive T cells. These receptors were taken from a human donor in good health. Some libraries in this study had Jurkat cell RNA spiked in.

In its sample, this clonotype was seen a few times. This chain joins TRBV6-6 and TRBJ2-7; 9 positions match TRBD2. The CDR3 loop spans 16 amino acids. Germline V gives CDR1 MNHNY, CDR2 SVGAGI (reference sequence). Unmatched junction bases numbered 8, after V lost 5 bases and J lost 0 bases. This CDR3 is CASSPFLAGSSYEQYF. CDR3 DNA: TGTGCCAGCAGTCCTTTTCTAGCGGGGAGCTCCTACGAGCAGTACTTC.

Ten or more counts support this clonotype. The chain uses TRBV5-5 and TRBJ2-7; tentative D call: TRBD2 (5 bases). V lost 4 bases and J 3 bases, leaving 20 bases between the germline ends. This CDR3 has 16 amino acids. Germline V gives CDR1 SGHKS, CDR2 YYEKEE (reference sequence). The CDR3: CASSRAPGLGGYEQYF. For the CDR3, the DNA is TGTGCCAGCAGCCGCGCCCCTGGACTCGGAGGCTACGAGCAGTACTTC. Drawing the rest from reference TRBV5-5 and TRBJ2-7, the complete variable domain is DAGVTQSPTHLIKTRGQQVTLRCSPISGHKSVSWYQQVLGQGPQFIFQYYEKEERGRGNFPDRFSARQFPNYSSELNVNALLLGDSALYLCASSRAPGLGGYEQYFGPGTRLTVT.

This clonotype has just a few counts. This chain connects TRBV4-3 to TRBJ1-4; D gene uncertain. Germline CDR1 reads LGHNA; CDR2 reads YSLEER. CDR3 length: 14 amino acids. Trimming stripped 1 base from V and 8 bases from J, with 11 bases between. DNA for the CDR3: TGCGCCAGCAGCCAAGGATTCGGCGGAGAAAAACTGTTTTTT. Translating it yields CASSQGFGGEKLFF.

The chain uses TRBV4-1 and TRBJ2-3; the match to TRBD2 covers 8 bases. Germline V CDR1 and CDR2: MGHRA, YSYEKL. J was trimmed by 0 bases and V by 6 bases; bases with no gene match: 5. The CDR3 contains 15 residues. CDR3 DNA: TGCGCCAGCAGAATTAGCGGGATTAGCACAGATACGCAGTATTTT. It yields the protein CASRISGISTDTQYF.

Many counts were recorded for this clonotype. This chain links TRBV9 with TRBJ2-5; TRBD1 matches at 9 bases. The CDR3 consists of 16 residues. The J segment lost 1 base and the V segment lost 4 bases, leaving 8 bases of the junction unmatched. Germline CDR1 reads SGDLS; CDR2 reads YYNGEE. DNA for the CDR3: TGTGCCAGCAGCTTGGGACAGGGCCCCACCCAAGAGACCCAGTACTTC. This gives the protein CASSLGQGPTQETQYF.

This clonotype was recorded at least ten times. V is TRBV5-6 and J is TRBJ2-3, with D possibly matching TRBD2 (6 bases). The ends were cut back, 3 bases at V and 0 bases at J, with 8 bases in the middle. CDR3 length equals 14 residues. The germline CDR1 and CDR2 sequences are SGHDT and YYEEEE. CDR3 coding DNA: TGTGCCAGCAGCTGGGGGGACAGCACAGATACGCAGTATTTT. It encodes CASSWGDSTDTQYF.

The table lists this clonotype with many counts. The chain uses TRBV28 and TRBJ2-3; 9 bases match TRBD1. Looked up from germline, CDR1 is MDHEN and CDR2 is SYDVKM. J was trimmed by 2 bases and V by 4 bases; bases with no gene match: 4. This CDR3 has 15 residues. This CDR3 is CASSWDRVDTDTQYF. The CDR3 DNA follows: TGTGCCAGCAGTTGGGACAGGGTGGACACAGATACGCAGTATTTT.

This clonotype was found many times. V and J are TRBV4-3 and TRBJ2-7; D is ambiguous. The germline CDR1 and CDR2 sequences are LGHNA and YSLEER. CDR3 length equals 16 residues. Trimming took 0 bases from V and 1 from J, leaving 13 bases between them. The CDR3 region is CASSQDLGLLSYEQYF. Here the CDR3 DNA reads TGCGCCAGCAGCCAAGATCTCGGGCTACTTTCCTACGAGCAGTACTTC.

This clonotype occurred many times. The chain recombines TRBV7-9 with TRBJ1-5; D gene ambiguous. Looked up from germline, CDR1 is SEHNR and CDR2 is FQNEAQ (reference sequence). This CDR3 comprises 14 residues. Deletions cut 3 bases from V and 3 bases from J, with 9 bases between. The CDR3 sequence: CASSLWGINQPQHF. In DNA form, the CDR3 reads TGTGCCAGCAGCTTGTGGGGTATCAATCAGCCCCAGCATTTT. The full variable domain, its missing parts supplied by reference TRBV7-9 and TRBJ1-5, is DTGVSQNPRHKITKRGQNVTFRCDPISEHNRLYWYRQTLGQGPEFLTYFQNEAQLEKSRLLSDRFSAERPKGSFSTLEIQRTEQGDSAMYLCASSLWGINQPQHFGDGTRLSIL.

This clonotype has at least ten counts. The chain couples TRBV7-2 to TRBJ2-5; D is unclear. V lost 4 bases and J lost 3, with 15 bases in between. The CDR3 consists of 15 residues. CDR1 and CDR2 (germline): SGHTA, FQGNSA. This CDR3 is CASSSYVRPKETQYF. CDR3 DNA: TGTGCCAGCAGCTCTTACGTTAGGCCCAAAGAGACCCAGTACTTC.

The chain joins TRBV2 to TRBJ1-1; D is uncertain. V lost 1 base and J 0 bases, leaving 9 bases between the germline ends. Germline V gives CDR1 SNHLY, CDR2 FYNNEI. CDR3 length equals 15 residues. CDR3 amino acids: CASSEGGGMNTEAFF. Written as DNA, the CDR3 is TGTGCCAGCAGTGAAGGTGGAGGGATGAACACTGAAGCTTTCTTT.

This clonotype was observed at least ten times. This chain connects TRBV5-1 to TRBJ2-5; 7 bases agree with TRBD1. CDR1 SGHRS and CDR2 YFSETQ come from the germline V gene. CDR3 size: 17 residues. V gave up 4 bases and J gave up 4 bases; unmatched junction bases: 16. DNA for the CDR3: TGCGCCAGCAGCCCCTACCCCGGGACAGAGGTTGGAGAGACCCAGTACTTC. This codes for CASSPYPGTEVGETQYF.

The rearrangement joins TRBV19 to TRBJ1-5; 7 nucleotides agree with TRBD1. V trimming: 4 bases; J trimming: 1 base; junction bases outside the gene matches: 4. CDR3 length equals 15 residues. CDR1 is LNHDA, CDR2 SQIVND, per germline (reference sequence). The CDR3 sequence is CASSTGGESNQPQHF. For the CDR3, the DNA is TGTGCCAGTAGTACAGGGGGTGAGAGCAATCAGCCCCAGCATTTT.

This clonotype was picked up one time. This could be a read error, since a much larger clone is one nucleotide away. The gene calls are TRBV5-6 and TRBJ2-6; D is uncertain. Germline V CDR1 and CDR2: SGHDT, YYEEEE. This CDR3 contains 15 residues. CDR3 DNA: TGTGCCGGCAGCCGACACCACTCTGGGGCCAACGTCCTGACTTTC. Translating it yields CAGSRHHSGANVLTF. Using reference TRBV5-6 and TRBJ2-6 for the parts outside the CDR3, the full variable domain is DAGVTQSPTHLIKTRGQQVTLRCSPKSGHDTVSWYQQALGQGPQFIFQYYEEEERQRGNFPDRFSGHQFPNYSSELNVNALLLGDSALYLCAGSRHHSGANVLTFGAGSRLTVL.

This clonotype was detected only a few times. A clone one base away is much larger, so this may be a read error. Since the CDR3 does not end with the conserved phenylalanine or tryptophan, this likely comes from a read error. The rearrangement joins TRBV12-3 or TRBV12-4 to TRBJ2-5; the D gene could be TRBD1 or TRBD2 (5 bases each). The CDR3 runs to 13 residues. V lost 6 bases, J lost 4 bases, and 12 bases lay in between. DNA of the CDR3: TGTGCCAGCAGCCCGCAGGGACGAGAGACCCAGTACCTC. It is translated as CASSPQGRETQYL.

The chain links TRBV18 to TRBJ2-7; 14 bases map to TRBD2. This CDR3 spans 23 amino acids. The germline gives CDR1 KGHSH, CDR2 LQKENI. V trimming: 1 base; J trimming: 4 bases; junction bases outside the gene matches: 24. CDR3 loop: CASSPLSGKVPGTSGGLSYEQYF. The CDR3, as DNA: TGTGCCAGCTCACCACTCTCAGGGAAGGTACCCGGGACTAGCGGGGGCCTGTCTTACGAGCAGTACTTC.

There are many counts of this clonotype. The chain joins TRBV4-3 to TRBJ2-3, with 7 bases fitting TRBD2. The CDR3 is 14 residues long. V gave up 0 bases and J gave up 9 bases; unmatched junction bases: 6. From germline, CDR1 is LGHNA and CDR2 YSLEER. The CDR3 here is CASSQDRGGATQYF. CDR3 DNA: TGCGCCAGCAGCCAAGATAGGGGAGGGGCCACGCAGTATTTT.

The chain uses TRBV2 and TRBJ2-7, with D unresolved. V lost 4 bases to trimming and J lost 0 bases, with 13 bases between them. The CDR3 has 15 residues. Germline V lookup: CDR1 SNHLY, CDR2 FYNNEI. CDR3 sequence: CASSGLGSSSYEQYF. CDR3 DNA: TGTGCCAGCAGTGGGTTGGGCAGTAGCTCCTACGAGCAGTACTTC.

This clonotype was seen a few times. This chain joins TRBV14 and TRBJ2-7, with a weak D call TRBD2 (5 bases). The CDR3 totals 13 residues. Germline loops: CDR1 SGHDN, CDR2 FVKESK. The germline V and J ends were trimmed by 4 bases and 6 bases, with 13 bases remaining between them. The CDR3 here is CASSPGPRVEQYF. In DNA, the CDR3 is TGTGCCAGCAGCCCCGGGCCGCGGGTCGAGCAGTACTTC.

At least ten counts were recorded for this clonotype. The chain joins TRBV15 to TRBJ2-5, with D uncertain. Per the germline V gene, CDR1 is LNHNV and CDR2 is YYDKDF (reference sequence). Trimming shortened V by 9 bases and J by 2 bases, and 13 bases separated the two germline ends. CDR3 length: 13 amino acids. CDR3 protein: CATSTWSQETQYF. CDR3 sequence (DNA): TGTGCCACGTCAACTTGGAGTCAAGAGACCCAGTACTTC.

The chain links TRBV6-5 to TRBJ2-1, with 8 bases fitting TRBD2. The V gene's germline CDR1 is MNHEY and CDR2 SVGAGI. The V and J ends lost 5 bases and 5 bases, in that order; junction bases with no gene match: 5. The CDR3 runs to 14 residues. Written as DNA, the CDR3 is TGTGCCAGCAGTGGGTCGGGAGGGGACAATGAGCAGTTCTTC. Protein: CASSGSGGDNEQFF.

The rearrangement uses TRBV6-6 and TRBJ2-1; D gene uncertain. Trimming shortened V by 5 bases and J by 6 bases, and 5 bases separated the two germline ends. The CDR3 spans 11 residues. CDR1 and CDR2 from the germline V gene are MNHNY and SVGAGI (reference sequence). This CDR3 reads CASSRSNEQFF. CDR3 coding DNA: TGTGCCAGCAGTCGCAGCAATGAGCAGTTCTTC.

This clonotype was seen more than once but under ten times. V is TRBV18 and J is TRBJ1-5, with 8 bases that match TRBD1. The length of the CDR3 is 15 residues. CDR1 KGHSH and CDR2 LQKENI come from the germline V gene. J lost 4 bases, V lost 5 bases, and 7 bases had no gene match. The CDR3 sequence is CASSDDRGGNQPQHF. CDR3 DNA: TGTGCCAGCTCAGATGACAGGGGTGGTAATCAGCCCCAGCATTTT.

Comment on this clonotype: This may come from a read error, since a much larger clone is one base off. V is TRBV5-6 and J is TRBJ2-7; the D is unclear. Germline V gene lookup returns CDR1 SGHDT and CDR2 YYEEEE. This CDR3 is built from 13 residues. Here the CDR3 reads CASSLVQSHERYF. CDR3 coding DNA: TGTGCCAGCAGCTTGGTCCAGAGCCACGAGCGGTACTTC.

J is TRBJ2-7 and V is TRBV20-1; TRBD1 matches 11 bases. The length of the CDR3 is 14 residues. V lost 2 bases, J lost 6 bases, and 6 bases stayed unmatched. The germline V gene encodes CDR1 DFQATT and CDR2 SNEGSKA (reference sequence). CDR3 loop: CSARSMDRGLEQYF. Written as DNA, the CDR3 is TGCAGTGCTAGAAGTATGGACAGGGGGCTCGAGCAGTACTTC.

The chain combines TRBV29-1 with TRBJ1-1; the D gene is possibly TRBD1 (5 bases). Trimming took off 6 bases at V and 1 base at J, with 9 bases between the two ends. The CDR3 covers 12 residues. The germline V gene encodes CDR1 SQVTM and CDR2 ANQGSEA. The CDR3 DNA follows: TGCAGCGTAGGGGTATGGAACACTGAAGCTTTCTTT. This gives the protein CSVGVWNTEAFF.

Regarding this clonotype: A much larger clone is a single base away; this may be a read error. The chain carries TRBV15 and TRBJ2-3, with a weak D call TRBD2 (7 bases). Germline assignment: CDR1 LNHNV and CDR2 YYDKDF (reference sequence). CDR3 length: 16 amino acids. This CDR3 is CAISRDEGGVTDTQYF. Here the CDR3 DNA reads TGTGCCATCAGCAGAGATGAAGGGGGGGTCACAGATACGCAGTATTTT. The variable domain in full, with the rest retrieved from reference TRBV15 and TRBJ2-3, is DAMVIQNPRYQVTQFGKPVTLSCSQTLNHNVMYWYQQKSSQAPKLLFHYYDKDFNNEADTPDNFQSRRPNTSFCFLDIRSPGLGDTAMYLCAISRDEGGVTDTQYFGPGTRLTVL.